The 7 T cell receptor beta chains below come from one sample, sequenced in a study of T-cell reconstitution after alpha-beta-depleted transplantation in children. The TCRbeta library incorporated unique molecular identifiers. TCRdb fed the PCR reads into MiXCR, producing one record per CDR3 protein. The table lists approximately 240,000 distinct CDR3 sequences, approximately 9.5% of them singletons. This specimen consisted of PBMCs from the stem cell graft donor, obtained from the stem cell graft. Receptor source: a human donor who donated a stem cell graft to a child with acute lymphoblastic leukemia.

V usage is TRBV18 and J usage is TRBJ2-3, with TRBD2 identical over 8 bases. CDR1 is KGHSH and CDR2 is LQKENI in the germline V gene. The J segment lost 6 bases and the V segment lost 0 bases, leaving 14 bases of the junction unmatched. CDR3 size: 18 residues. CDR3 sequence (DNA): TGTGCCAGCTCACCACCGAGTGGAGGACGGGGGGGCCTGGATACGCAGTATTTT. Translating it yields CASSPPSGGRGGLDTQYF.

This clonotype was seen at least ten times. The V gene is TRBV27, the J gene TRBJ1-1, with D possibly matching TRBD1 (5 bases). V lost 6 bases and J 0 bases, leaving 17 bases between the germline ends. Germline CDR1 MNHEY, CDR2 SMNVEV (reference sequence). This CDR3 spans 16 amino acids. The CDR3: CASSRRAGQMNTEAFF. Here the CDR3 DNA reads TGTGCCAGCAGCCGCAGGGCAGGGCAAATGAACACTGAAGCTTTCTTT.

The chain uses TRBV2 and TRBJ1-2; unclear D gene. Germline values: CDR1 SNHLY, CDR2 FYNNEI. Trimming took 7 bases from V and 4 from J, leaving 19 bases between them. The CDR3 is made up of 15 amino acids. The CDR3 reads CASTAVDGSFYGYTF. The CDR3 nucleotides are TGTGCCAGCACTGCCGTGGACGGCTCCTTCTATGGCTACACCTTC.

At least ten counts were recorded for this clonotype. The chain carries TRBV5-1 and TRBJ2-3; no definite D call. The V end was cut by 5 bases, the J end by 1 base, with 8 bases between. This CDR3 contains 13 residues. Germline values: CDR1 SGHRS, CDR2 YFSETQ. CDR3 sequence reads: CASSPAGTDTQYF. In DNA, the CDR3 is TGCGCCAGCAGTCCTGCCGGCACAGATACGCAGTATTTT. Full variable domain (outside the CDR3, taken from reference TRBV5-1 and TRBJ2-3): KAGVTQTPRYLIKTRGQQVTLSCSPISGHRSVSWYQQTPGQGLQFLFEYFSETQRNKGNFPGRFSGRQFSNSRSEMNVSTLELGDSALYLCASSPAGTDTQYFGPGTRLTVL.

The J gene is TRBJ1-1, the V gene TRBV5-1; 8 bases fit TRBD1. Germline V lookup: CDR1 SGHRS, CDR2 YFSETQ. V shed 3 bases and J 0 bases; nucleotides not matched to a gene: 7. This CDR3 has 16 residues. CDR3 sequence (DNA): TGCGCCAGCAGCTCTGGACAGGGCGGGATGAACACTGAAGCTTTCTTT. This encodes CASSSGQGGMNTEAFF.

This clonotype has more than one count but fewer than ten. V usage is TRBV5-1 and J usage is TRBJ1-1; a weak D match, TRBD1 (5 bases). This CDR3 is built from 12 residues. Germline assignment: CDR1 SGHRS and CDR2 YFSETQ. Deletions cut 3 bases from V and 3 bases from J, with 6 bases between. CDR3 nucleotide sequence: TGCGCCAGCAGCTGGGACGACACTGAAGCTTTCTTT. It specifies CASSWDDTEAFF.

This clonotype was recorded a few times. V is TRBV5-1 and J is TRBJ1-6; D may be TRBD1 (5 bases). This CDR3 has 16 residues. CDR1 is SGHRS and CDR2 is YFSETQ in the germline V gene. V was trimmed by 4 bases and J by 8 bases, leaving 19 bases between them. The CDR3 bases are TGCGCCAGCAGCGGAGAGCCACAGGTTACGGATTCACCCCTCCACTTT. Translated, it gives CASSGEPQVTDSPLHF.